Listed below are T cell receptor beta chains from one sample, sequenced in a study of blood T cell repertoires in COVID-19. The data were produced by immunoSEQ multiplex PCR, yet TCRdb's version contains in-frame clones alone and is incomplete. Of about 150,000 clones in the sample, over 75% were seen once. The sequencing input was peripheral blood. These receptors were taken from a woman between 35 and 50 years old with acute or convalescent COVID-19. CDR3s include the opening cysteine and the closing phenylalanine or tryptophan. The D gene is left open where the match is weak. Clone size is stated in some rows and not others, as once, few, many or a class when expanded.

>14|NA|TRBV28|NA|TRBJ2-1
CASSEIQGRSEQFF
TGTGCCAGCAGTGAAATACAGGGCCGAAGTGAGCAGTTCTTC
>15|NA|TRBV9|NA|TRBJ1-5
CASSVDLSVGQPQHF
TGTGCCAGCAGCGTAGATCTGTCGGTGGGCCAGCCCCAGCATTTT
>15|NA|TRBV28|NA|TRBJ2-3
CASSTSSTVTDTQYF
TGTGCCAGCAGTACATCCTCGACAGTTACAGATACGCAGTATTTT
>15|NA|TRBV9|NA|TRBJ2-6
CASSVVGLGANVLTF
TGTGCCAGCAGCGTAGTGGGGCTCGGGGCCAACGTCCTGACTTTC
>12|NA|TRBV7-9|NA|TRBJ2-1
CASRRGGPEQFF
TGTGCCAGCAGACGAGGGGGTCCTGAGCAGTTCTTC
>12|NA|TRBV11-3|NA|TRBJ2-3
CASSSGQPTQYF
TGTGCCAGCAGCTCCGGACAGCCTACGCAGTATTTT
>15|once|TRBV19|TRBD1|TRBJ2-2
CASSPGQGYTGELFF
TGTGCCAGTAGTCCGGGACAGGGTTACACCGGGGAGCTGTTTTTT
>17|NA|TRBV3-1/TRBV3-2|NA|TRBJ2-3
CASSQGSRAGRTDTQYF
TGTGCCAGCAGCCAAGGCTCTCGCGCGGGACGGACAGATACGCAGTATTTT
>14|NA|TRBV6-6|NA|TRBJ1-4
CASSQLQGNEKLFF
TGTGCCAGCAGCCAATTACAGGGCAATGAAAAACTGTTTTTT
>14|NA|TRBV11-2|NA|TRBJ2-3
CASSQQGSTDTQYF
TGTGCCAGCAGCCAACAGGGTAGCACAGATACGCAGTATTTT
>13|NA|TRBV12-3/TRBV12-4|NA|TRBJ1-2
CASSIRFGYGYTF
TGTGCCAGCAGCATCAGGTTCGGCTATGGCTACACCTTC
>13|NA|TRBV30|NA|TRBJ1-1
CAWSGEGWTEAFF
TGTGCCTGGAGTGGGGAGGGATGGACTGAAGCTTTCTTT
>16|NA|TRBV15|NA|TRBJ2-5
CATGDSGGRRLETQYF
TGTGCCACCGGAGATTCGGGGGGCCGGAGACTTGAGACCCAGTACTTC
>14|few|TRBV6-6|NA|TRBJ2-2
CASSYSTYTGELFF
TGTGCCAGCAGTTACTCGACTTACACCGGGGAGCTGTTTTTT
>15|NA|TRBV5-4|NA|TRBJ1-3
CASSLGSGSGNTIYF
TGTGCCAGCAGCTTGGGCAGCGGCTCTGGAAACACCATATATTTT
>13|few|TRBV2|NA|TRBJ1-1
CASTRGQNTEAFF
TGTGCCAGCACGCGCGGACAGAACACTGAAGCTTTCTTT
>14|NA|TRBV9|NA|TRBJ1-1
CASSVADSNTEAFF
TGTGCCAGCAGCGTAGCGGACAGTAACACTGAAGCTTTCTTT
>14|NA|TRBV6-6|TRBD1|TRBJ1-1
CASSSEGATTEAFF
TGTGCCAGCAGTTCGGAGGGGGCGACCACTGAAGCTTTCTTT
>15|NA|TRBV9|NA|TRBJ1-2
CASSVGVGDNYGYTF
TGTGCCAGCAGCGTAGGAGTAGGGGATAACTATGGCTACACCTTC
>17|NA|TRBV15|NA|TRBJ1-1
CATSRGSRTDLNTEAFF
TGTGCCACCAGCAGAGGATCCAGGACAGATTTGAACACTGAAGCTTTCTTT
>15|NA|TRBV7-9|TRBD1|TRBJ2-2
CASSSTTGGTGELFF
TGTGCCAGCAGCTCGACCACAGGGGGCACCGGGGAGCTGTTTTTT
>15|NA|TRBV6-4|NA|TRBJ1-2
CASSDSPRAYYGYTF
TGTGCCAGCAGTGACTCCCCCAGGGCTTACTATGGCTACACCTTC
>13|NA|TRBV28|NA|TRBJ1-2
CASSTGPNYGYTF
TGTGCCAGCAGCACAGGTCCTAACTATGGCTACACCTTC
>17|NA|TRBV5-1|TRBD1|TRBJ1-2
CASSTKWDRVTNYGYTF
TGCGCCAGCAGCACTAAATGGGACAGGGTGACTAACTATGGCTACACCTTC
>13|NA|TRBV6-5|NA|TRBJ1-1
CASSPAWRTEAFF
TGTGCCAGCAGTCCAGCGTGGAGGACTGAAGCTTTCTTT
>16|NA|TRBV11-1|TRBD2|TRBJ2-3
CASSPVKRGGRDTQYF
TGTGCCAGCAGCCCGGTAAAGCGGGGGGGCCGGGATACGCAGTATTTT
>14|NA|TRBV9|TRBD1|TRBJ1-1
CASSPGGQDLGAFF
TGTGCCAGCAGCCCAGGAGGACAGGACTTGGGGGCTTTCTTT
>17|NA|TRBV7-6|TRBD2|TRBJ2-2
CASRSGSGTISTGELFF
TGTGCCAGCAGATCCGGCTCCGGGACTATCTCCACCGGGGAGCTGTTTTTT
>13|few|TRBV7-8|NA|TRBJ2-1
CASSLSGYNEQFF
TGTGCCAGCAGCTTATCAGGGTACAATGAGCAGTTCTTC
>14|NA|TRBV11-3|TRBD2|TRBJ2-7
CASSFEGGPYEQYF
TGTGCCAGCAGCTTTGAGGGAGGGCCATACGAGCAGTACTTC
>16|NA|TRBV27|NA|TRBJ2-7
CASSLAWGAGEYEQYF
TGTGCCAGCAGCCTGGCTTGGGGGGCGGGGGAATACGAGCAGTACTTC
>17|many|TRBV4-2|TRBD2|TRBJ2-2
CASSQEGSSGGVGELFF
TGTGCCAGCAGCCAAGAAGGTTCAAGCGGGGGTGTCGGGGAGCTGTTTTTT
>16|NA|TRBV15|NA|TRBJ2-1
CATSRGGLSGENEQFF
TGTGCCACCAGCAGAGGTGGTTTAAGCGGAGAGAATGAGCAGTTCTTC
>14|NA|TRBV3-1/TRBV3-2|NA|TRBJ1-1
CASSQDYRNTEAFF
TGTGCCAGCAGCCAAGATTACAGAAACACTGAAGCTTTCTTT
>20|NA|TRBV14|TRBD1|TRBJ1-2
CASSQDRRGRRDRGLRGYTF
TGTGCCAGCAGCCAAGATCGCCGGGGGCGTCGGGACAGGGGGCTGAGGGGCTACACCTTC
>12|NA|TRBV29-1|NA|TRBJ1-1
CSVEGRDTEAFF
TGCAGCGTTGAAGGCAGGGACACTGAAGCTTTCTTT
>14|NA|TRBV28|NA|TRBJ1-5
CASSLGQGLQPQHF
TGTGCCAGCAGTTTAGGGCAGGGGCTTCAGCCCCAGCATTTT
>16|NA|TRBV7-2|NA|TRBJ1-1
CASSLRLGGGRTEAFF
TGTGCCAGCAGCTTAAGGCTCGGGGGGGGCAGGACTGAAGCTTTCTTT
>15|NA|TRBV24-1|TRBD2|TRBJ2-1
CATSDYGGGLNEQFF
TGTGCCACCAGTGATTACGGGGGGGGTTTAAATGAGCAGTTCTTC
>13|NA|TRBV5-6|NA|TRBJ1-2
CASRQQTGYGYTF
TGTGCCAGCAGACAACAGACAGGCTATGGCTACACCTTC
>16|NA|TRBV27|TRBD2|TRBJ2-3
CASTSLLAVGPDTQYF
TGTGCCAGCACCTCCTTACTAGCGGTTGGGCCAGATACGCAGTATTTT
>15|NA|TRBV6-5|TRBD2|TRBJ2-2
CASSYGREGTGELFF
TGTGCCAGCAGTTACGGCAGGGAGGGCACCGGGGAGCTGTTTTTT
>13|NA|TRBV14|NA|TRBJ1-2
CASSQRRAYGYTF
TGTGCCAGCAGCCAGCGGAGGGCTTATGGCTACACCTTC
>19|NA|TRBV9|NA|TRBJ2-7
CASSVRPPRWTIRRYEQYF
TGTGCCAGCAGCGTCCGGCCCCCCCGATGGACTATACGACGCTACGAGCAGTACTTC
>14|NA|TRBV7-3|TRBD2|TRBJ2-1
CASSSGTSGNEQFF
TGTGCCAGCAGCTCCGGGACTAGCGGGAATGAGCAGTTCTTC
>14|once|TRBV19|NA|TRBJ1-1
CASSIRGILAEAFF
TGTGCCAGTAGTATCAGGGGTATCCTCGCTGAAGCTTTCTTT
>15|NA|TRBV19|NA|TRBJ2-2
CASRGLSSNTGELFF
TGTGCCAGCAGAGGACTTTCCTCGAACACCGGGGAGCTGTTTTTT
>13|NA|TRBV7-8|NA|TRBJ2-7
CASSLRGSYEQYF
TGTGCCAGCAGCTTACGGGGATCCTACGAGCAGTACTTC
>13|NA|TRBV19|TRBD1|TRBJ1-2
CASSIGQGGGYTF
TGTGCCAGTAGTATCGGACAGGGAGGCGGCTACACCTTC
>18|NA|TRBV2|TRBD1|TRBJ1-5
CARHDQGQGGYSNQPQHF
TGTGCCAGACACGACCAAGGACAAGGGGGCTATAGCAATCAGCCCCAGCATTTT
>14|NA|TRBV11-2|NA|TRBJ1-2
CASSPRVSYYGYTF
TGTGCCAGCAGCCCGAGGGTCAGTTACTATGGCTACACCTTC
>14|NA|TRBV6-5|NA|TRBJ1-1
CASSFIESGTEAFF
TGTGCCAGCAGTTTTATTGAATCGGGCACTGAAGCTTTCTTT